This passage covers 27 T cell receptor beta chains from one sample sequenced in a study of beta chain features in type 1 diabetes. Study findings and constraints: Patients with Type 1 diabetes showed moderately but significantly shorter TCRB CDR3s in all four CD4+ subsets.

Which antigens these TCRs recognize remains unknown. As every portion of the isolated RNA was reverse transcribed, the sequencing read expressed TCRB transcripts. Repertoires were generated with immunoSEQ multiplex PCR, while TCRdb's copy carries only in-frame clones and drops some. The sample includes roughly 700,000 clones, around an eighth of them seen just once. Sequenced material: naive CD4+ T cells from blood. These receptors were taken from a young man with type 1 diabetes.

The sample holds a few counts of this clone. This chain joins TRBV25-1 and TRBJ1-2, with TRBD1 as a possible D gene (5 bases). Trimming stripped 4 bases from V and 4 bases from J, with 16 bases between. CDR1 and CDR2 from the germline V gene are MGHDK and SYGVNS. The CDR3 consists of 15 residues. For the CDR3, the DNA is TGTGCCAGCAGTGCCGCGGGACTCTCTCCCTATGGCTACACCTTC. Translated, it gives CASSAAGLSPYGYTF.

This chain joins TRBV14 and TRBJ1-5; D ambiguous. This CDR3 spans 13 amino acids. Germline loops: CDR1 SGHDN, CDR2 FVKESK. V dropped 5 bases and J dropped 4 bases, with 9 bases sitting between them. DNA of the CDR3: TGTGCCAGCAGCTTTACTTCTAATCAGCCCCAGCATTTT. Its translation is CASSFTSNQPQHF. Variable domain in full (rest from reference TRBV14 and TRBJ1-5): EAGVTQFPSHSVIEKGQTVTLRCDPISGHDNLYWYRRVMGKEIKFLLHFVKESKQDESGMPNNRFLAERTGGTYSTLKVQPAELEDSGVYFCASSFTSNQPQHFGDGTRLSIL.

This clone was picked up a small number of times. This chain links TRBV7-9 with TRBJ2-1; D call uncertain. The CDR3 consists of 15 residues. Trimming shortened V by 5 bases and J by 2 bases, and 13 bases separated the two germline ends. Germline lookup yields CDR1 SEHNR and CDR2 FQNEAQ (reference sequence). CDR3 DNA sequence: TGTGCCAGCAGCCCCACAGCCTCTACCTACAATGAGCAGTTCTTC. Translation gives CASSPTASTYNEQFF.

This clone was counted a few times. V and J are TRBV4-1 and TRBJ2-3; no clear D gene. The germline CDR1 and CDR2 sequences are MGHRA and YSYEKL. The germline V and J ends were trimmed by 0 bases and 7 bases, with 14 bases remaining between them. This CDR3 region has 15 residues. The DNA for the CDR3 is TGCGCCAGCAGCCAAGATGGCCTCTCGGTTCATACGCAGTATTTT. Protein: CASSQDGLSVHTQYF.

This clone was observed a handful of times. The CDR3: CSASVGAGQYF. The CDR3 coding sequence is TGCAGTGCTAGCGTGGGGGCAGGGCAGTACTTC. The V gene is TRBV20-1, the J gene TRBJ2-7; tentatively, D is TRBD1 (6 bases). Germline lookup yields CDR1 DFQATT and CDR2 SNEGSKA (reference sequence). The V and J ends lost 3 bases and 9 bases respectively, with 12 bases between them. The CDR3 runs 11 residues.

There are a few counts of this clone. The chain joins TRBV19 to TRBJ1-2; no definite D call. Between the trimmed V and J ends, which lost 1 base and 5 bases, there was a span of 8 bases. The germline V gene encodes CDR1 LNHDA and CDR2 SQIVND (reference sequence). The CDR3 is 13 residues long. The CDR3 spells CASSIGQPYGYTF. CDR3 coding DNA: TGTGCCAGTAGTATAGGGCAGCCGTATGGCTACACCTTC.

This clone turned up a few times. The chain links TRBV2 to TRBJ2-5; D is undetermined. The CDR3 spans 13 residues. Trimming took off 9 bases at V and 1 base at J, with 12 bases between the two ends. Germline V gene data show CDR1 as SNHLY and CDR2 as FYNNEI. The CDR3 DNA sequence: TGTGCCAGTCCGGCGGAACCCCAAGAGACCCAGTACTTC. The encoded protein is CASPAEPQETQYF.

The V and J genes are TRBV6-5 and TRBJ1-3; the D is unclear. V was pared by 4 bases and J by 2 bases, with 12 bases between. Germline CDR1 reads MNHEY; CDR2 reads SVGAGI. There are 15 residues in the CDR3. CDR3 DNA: TGTGCCAGCAGTTCTTACTGGACGGCTGGAAACACCATATATTTT. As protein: CASSSYWTAGNTIYF.

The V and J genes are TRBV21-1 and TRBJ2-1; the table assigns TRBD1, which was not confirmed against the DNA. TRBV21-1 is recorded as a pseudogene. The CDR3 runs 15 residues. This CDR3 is CASSKKGTGHNEQFF. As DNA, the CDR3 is TGTGCCAGCAGCAAAAAGGGGACAGGGCACAATGAGCAGTTCTTC.

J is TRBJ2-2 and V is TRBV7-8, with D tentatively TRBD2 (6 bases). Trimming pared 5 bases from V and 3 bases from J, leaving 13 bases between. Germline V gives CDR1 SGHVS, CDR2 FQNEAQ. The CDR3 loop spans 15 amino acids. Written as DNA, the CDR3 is TGTGCCAGCAGCCAAGCGGGCGGGTACACCGGGGAGCTGTTTTTT. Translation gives CASSQAGGYTGELFF.

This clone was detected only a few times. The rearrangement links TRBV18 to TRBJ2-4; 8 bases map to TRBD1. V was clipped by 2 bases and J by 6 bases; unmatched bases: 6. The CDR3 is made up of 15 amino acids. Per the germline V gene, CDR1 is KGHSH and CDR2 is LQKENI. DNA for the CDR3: TGTGCCAGCTCACCAGGACAGGGTAACGGAAACATTCAGTACTTC. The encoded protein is CASSPGQGNGNIQYF.

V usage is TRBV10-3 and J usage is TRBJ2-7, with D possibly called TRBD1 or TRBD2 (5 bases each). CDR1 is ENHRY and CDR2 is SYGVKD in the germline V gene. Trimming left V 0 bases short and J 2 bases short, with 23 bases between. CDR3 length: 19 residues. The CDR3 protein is CAISESLAMSGTATYEQYF. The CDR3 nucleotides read TGTGCCATCAGTGAGTCATTGGCTATGTCTGGGACGGCCACCTACGAGCAGTACTTC.

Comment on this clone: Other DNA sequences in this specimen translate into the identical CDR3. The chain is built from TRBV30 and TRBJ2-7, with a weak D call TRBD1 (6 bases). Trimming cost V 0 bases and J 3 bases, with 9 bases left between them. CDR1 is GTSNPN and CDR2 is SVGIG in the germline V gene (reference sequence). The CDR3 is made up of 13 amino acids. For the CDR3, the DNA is TGTGCCTGGAGTGTTCAGGGGAGCTACGAGCAGTACTTC. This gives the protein CAWSVQGSYEQYF.

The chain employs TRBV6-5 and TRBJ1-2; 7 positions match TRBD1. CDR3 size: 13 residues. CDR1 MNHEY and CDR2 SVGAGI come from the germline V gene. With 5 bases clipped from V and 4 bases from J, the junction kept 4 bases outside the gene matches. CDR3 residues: CASSRGQPYGYTF. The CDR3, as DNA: TGTGCCAGCAGTCGGGGACAGCCCTATGGCTACACCTTC.

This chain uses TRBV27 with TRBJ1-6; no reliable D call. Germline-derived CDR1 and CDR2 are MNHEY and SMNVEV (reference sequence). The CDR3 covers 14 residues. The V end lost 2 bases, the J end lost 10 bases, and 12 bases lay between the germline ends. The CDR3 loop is CASSLRERNSPLHF. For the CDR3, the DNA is TGTGCCAGCAGTTTAAGGGAACGAAACTCACCCCTCCACTTT.

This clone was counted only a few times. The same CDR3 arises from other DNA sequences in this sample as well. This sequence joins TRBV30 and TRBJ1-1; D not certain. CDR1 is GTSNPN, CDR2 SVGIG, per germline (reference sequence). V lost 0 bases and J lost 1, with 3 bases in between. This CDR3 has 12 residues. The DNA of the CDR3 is TGTGCCTGGAGTGTGAAGAACACTGAAGCTTTCTTT. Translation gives CAWSVKNTEAFF.

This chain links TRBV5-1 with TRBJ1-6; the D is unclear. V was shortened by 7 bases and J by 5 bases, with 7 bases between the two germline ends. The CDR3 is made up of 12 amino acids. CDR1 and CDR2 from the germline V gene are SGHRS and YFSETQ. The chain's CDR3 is CASAADNSPLHF. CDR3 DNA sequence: TGCGCCAGCGCTGCGGATAATTCACCCCTCCACTTT.

CDR3 coding DNA: TGTGCCAGCAGCTTTAACAGGGAGGAGACCCAGTACTTC. This translates into CASSFNREETQYF. The gene calls are TRBV11-2 and TRBJ2-5; D perhaps matches TRBD1 (6 bases). This CDR3 spans 13 amino acids. From germline, CDR1 is SGHAT and CDR2 FQNNGV. V lost 3 bases to trimming and J lost 5 bases, with 10 bases between them.

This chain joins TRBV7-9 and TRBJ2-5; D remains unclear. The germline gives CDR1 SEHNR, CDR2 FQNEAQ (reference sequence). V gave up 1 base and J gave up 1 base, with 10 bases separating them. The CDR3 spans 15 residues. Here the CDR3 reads CASSLVGGFQETQYF. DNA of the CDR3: TGTGCCAGCAGCTTAGTAGGTGGATTCCAAGAGACCCAGTACTTC.

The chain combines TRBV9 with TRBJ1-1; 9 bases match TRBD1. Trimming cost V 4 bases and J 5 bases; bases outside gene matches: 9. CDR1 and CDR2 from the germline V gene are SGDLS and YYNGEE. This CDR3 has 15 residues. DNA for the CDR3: TGTGCCAGCAGCCCGACGGGACAGGGAGGGACTGAAGCTTTCTTT. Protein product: CASSPTGQGGTEAFF.

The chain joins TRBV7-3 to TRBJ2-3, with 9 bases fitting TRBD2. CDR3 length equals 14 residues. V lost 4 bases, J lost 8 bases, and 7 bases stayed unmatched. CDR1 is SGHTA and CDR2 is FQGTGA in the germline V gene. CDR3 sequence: CASSSGTSTATQYF. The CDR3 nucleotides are TGTGCCAGCAGCTCAGGGACTAGCACTGCTACGCAGTATTTT.

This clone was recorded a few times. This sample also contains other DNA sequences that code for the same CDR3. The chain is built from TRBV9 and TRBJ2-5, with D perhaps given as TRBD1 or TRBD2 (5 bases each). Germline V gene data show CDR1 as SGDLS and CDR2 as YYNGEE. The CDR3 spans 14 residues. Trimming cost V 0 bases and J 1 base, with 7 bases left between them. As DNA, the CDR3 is TGTGCCAGCAGCGTAGGTGGGGGCCAAGAGACCCAGTACTTC. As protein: CASSVGGGQETQYF.

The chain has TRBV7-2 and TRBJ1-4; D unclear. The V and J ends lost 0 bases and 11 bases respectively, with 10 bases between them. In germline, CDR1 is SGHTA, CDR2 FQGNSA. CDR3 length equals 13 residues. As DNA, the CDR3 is TGTGCCAGCAGCTTAGCGGGAGTGAGGAAACTGTTTTTT. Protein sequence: CASSLAGVRKLFF. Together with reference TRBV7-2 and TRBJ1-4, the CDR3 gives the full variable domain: GAGVSQSPSNKVTEKGKDVELRCDPISGHTALYWYRQSLGQGLEFLIYFQGNSAPDKSGLPSDRFSAERTGGSVSTLTIQRTQQEDSAVYLCASSLAGVRKLFFGSGTQLSVL.

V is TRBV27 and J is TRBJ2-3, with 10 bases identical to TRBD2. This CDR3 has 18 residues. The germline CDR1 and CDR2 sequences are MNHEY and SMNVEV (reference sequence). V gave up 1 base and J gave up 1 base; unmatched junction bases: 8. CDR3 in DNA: TGTGCCAGCAGTTTATACCCGGCTAGCGGGGGTGGCACAGATACGCAGTATTTT. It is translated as CASSLYPASGGGTDTQYF.

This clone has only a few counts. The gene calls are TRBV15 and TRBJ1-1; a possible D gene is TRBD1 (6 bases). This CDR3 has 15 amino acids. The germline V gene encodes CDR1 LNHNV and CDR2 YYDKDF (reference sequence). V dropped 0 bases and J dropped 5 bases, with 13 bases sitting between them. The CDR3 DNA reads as TGTGCCACCAGCAGAGAGAGCAGGGGTGGGACTGAAGCTTTCTTT. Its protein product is CATSRESRGGTEAFF.

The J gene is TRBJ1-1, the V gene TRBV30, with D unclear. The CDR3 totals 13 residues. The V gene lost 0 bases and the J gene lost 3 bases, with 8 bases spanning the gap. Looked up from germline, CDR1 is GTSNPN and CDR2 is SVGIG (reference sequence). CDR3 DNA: TGTGCCTGGAGTGTCAACTGGCACACTGAAGCTTTCTTT. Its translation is CAWSVNWHTEAFF.

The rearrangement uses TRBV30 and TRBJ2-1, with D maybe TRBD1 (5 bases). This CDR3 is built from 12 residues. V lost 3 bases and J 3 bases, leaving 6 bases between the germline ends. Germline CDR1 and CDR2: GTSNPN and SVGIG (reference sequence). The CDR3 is CAWSQGYNEQFF. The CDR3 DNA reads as TGTGCCTGGAGCCAGGGCTACAATGAGCAGTTCTTC. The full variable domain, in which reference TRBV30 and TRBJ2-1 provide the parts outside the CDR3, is SQTIHQWPATLVQPVGSPLSLECTVEGTSNPNLYWYRQAAGRGLQLLFYSVGIGQISSEVPQNLSASRPQDRQFILSSKKLLLSDSGFYLCAWSQGYNEQFFGPGTRLTVL.